The 20 T cell receptor beta chains given below trace back to one sample, sequenced in a study of Graves' ophthalmopathy and Graves' hyperthyroidism. Amplifying from RNA transcripts, the study obtained TCR beta CDR3 regions. First-round RT-PCR with HTBI primers preceded a second-round multiplex PCR. TCRdb passed the multiplex PCR reads through MiXCR, listing each CDR3 protein once. The sample yields about 220,000 distinct CDR3 sequences, around a fifth seen once. Sequences were obtained from peripheral blood. Source of these receptors: a woman aged 45-65 years with Graves' ophthalmopathy.

This clonotype was seen ten or more times. The CDR3 DNA is TGTGCCAGCAGGGTAGGTCAGACCAAGGGCGAGCAGTACTTC. This encodes CASRVGQTKGEQYF. The gene calls are TRBV6-5 and TRBJ2-7; D is unresolved. The CDR3 has 14 residues. The ends were cut back, 6 bases at V and 6 bases at J, with 18 bases in the middle. Germline V gives CDR1 MNHEY, CDR2 SVGAGI.

This clonotype was seen many times. V gene TRBV7-8 combines with J gene TRBJ2-7, with a weak D call TRBD2 (5 bases). The CDR3 consists of 13 residues. CDR1 and CDR2 from the germline V gene are SGHVS and FQNEAQ. The V end was cut by 3 bases, the J end by 0 bases, with 6 bases between. CDR3 residues: CASSFGNSYEQYF. The DNA of the CDR3 is TGTGCCAGCAGCTTCGGGAACTCCTACGAGCAGTACTTC.

This clonotype was picked up one time. J is TRBJ2-5 and V is TRBV11-1; 7 bases agree with TRBD1. V shed 5 bases, J shed 2 bases, and the junction held 8 bases outside the gene matches. There are 15 residues in the CDR3. The V gene's germline CDR1 is SGHAT and CDR2 FQDESV (reference sequence). In nucleotides, the CDR3 is TGTGCCAGCAGCGACCGGCAGGGGGTACAAGAGACCCAGTACTTC. This codes for CASSDRQGVQETQYF.

The chain combines TRBV2 with TRBJ1-5, with TRBD1 as a possible D gene (6 bases). V was cut by 3 bases and J by 7 bases, with 16 bases left in between. Germline assignment: CDR1 SNHLY and CDR2 FYNNEI. This CDR3 comprises 15 residues. CDR3 in amino acids: CASSDVRGFGQPQHF. The CDR3 nucleotides are TGTGCCAGCAGTGACGTCAGGGGTTTTGGGCAGCCCCAGCATTTT.

This clonotype was recorded at least ten times. The rearrangement links TRBV2 to TRBJ2-5, with a possible D match to TRBD2 (6 bases). There are 15 residues in the CDR3. Germline-derived CDR1 and CDR2 are SNHLY and FYNNEI. Trimming took off 7 bases at V and 2 bases at J, with 17 bases between the two ends. The chain's CDR3 is CASTLFSGAQETQYF. Written as DNA, the CDR3 is TGTGCCAGCACTCTATTTAGCGGCGCTCAAGAGACCCAGTACTTC.

This clonotype was seen at least ten times. The chain couples TRBV7-9 to TRBJ2-7; 9 nucleotides align to TRBD1. Germline loops: CDR1 SEHNR, CDR2 FQNEAQ (reference sequence). Unmatched junction bases numbered 12, after V lost 5 bases and J lost 4 bases. The CDR3 totals 16 residues. CDR3 protein: CASSPTLSDRGYEQYF. DNA for the CDR3: TGTGCCAGCAGCCCCACCCTCTCGGACAGGGGTTACGAGCAGTACTTC.

This clonotype was found many times. The chain uses TRBV7-8 and TRBJ2-7; TRBD2 agrees at 8 bases. Per the germline V gene, CDR1 is SGHVS and CDR2 is FQNEAQ. V trimming: 4 bases; J trimming: 2 bases; junction bases outside the gene matches: 13. This CDR3 has 17 amino acids. In nucleotides, the CDR3 is TGTGCCAGCAGCTGGCCGAGAGGAGCGGGGGAACCCTACGAGCAGTACTTC. Its protein is CASSWPRGAGEPYEQYF.

The table lists this clonotype with a few counts. In DNA, the CDR3 is TGTGCCAGCAGCACCACAGGAGAGACCCAGTACTTC. It yields the protein CASSTTGETQYF. This chain uses TRBV7-3 with TRBJ2-5, with a tentative D call TRBD1 (5 bases). With 5 bases removed from V and 4 bases from J, the gap between germline ends came to 8 bases. CDR1 and CDR2 (germline): SGHTA, FQGTGA. The length of the CDR3 is 12 residues.

The chain joins TRBV30 to TRBJ1-2; no reliable D call. The CDR3 sequence is 13 residues long. The V gene lost 0 bases and the J gene lost 6 bases, with 11 bases spanning the gap. Germline V lookup: CDR1 GTSNPN, CDR2 SVGIG (reference sequence). As DNA, the CDR3 is TGTGCCTGGAGTGTAGGACTACCAAATGGCTACACCTTC. The encoded protein is CAWSVGLPNGYTF. The entire variable domain, with the rest obtained from reference TRBV30 and TRBJ1-2, is as follows: SQTIHQWPATLVQPVGSPLSLECTVEGTSNPNLYWYRQAAGRGLQLLFYSVGIGQISSEVPQNLSASRPQDRQFILSSKKLLLSDSGFYLCAWSVGLPNGYTFGSGTRLTVV.

The gene calls are TRBV7-9 and TRBJ2-7, with TRBD2 identical over 9 bases. V lost 2 bases and J lost 3; bases outside the gene matches: 5. There are 15 residues in the CDR3. Per the germline V gene, CDR1 is SEHNR and CDR2 is FQNEAQ (reference sequence). The CDR3 DNA follows: TGTGCCAGCAGCTTACTAGGACTAGCGAACTACGAGCAGTACTTC. This codes for CASSLLGLANYEQYF.

This clonotype has a count of ten or more. The chain couples TRBV2 to TRBJ2-5; 7 positions match TRBD2. This CDR3 spans 14 amino acids. After removal of 6 bases from V and 5 bases from J, the junction contained 9 bases not matched to a gene. Germline CDR1 is SNHLY and CDR2 is FYNNEI. This CDR3 is CASRLSGGGETQYF. CDR3 nucleotides: TGTGCCAGCAGGTTATCGGGAGGAGGCGAGACCCAGTACTTC.

A word on this clonotype: Possible read error: a much larger clone is one base away. The chain couples TRBV3-1 to TRBJ2-7, with 9 bases lining up with TRBD2. J lost 2 bases, V lost 5 bases, and 4 bases had no gene match. The CDR3 is made up of 14 amino acids. Germline loops: CDR1 LGHDT, CDR2 YNNKEL (reference sequence). CDR3 bases: TGTGCCAGCAGCTTAGCGGGAGCCGCCTACGAGCAGTACTTC. This encodes CASSLAGAAYEQYF.

This clonotype has at least ten counts. The chain uses TRBV6-5 and TRBJ1-1; 7 nucleotides match TRBD1. V shed 6 bases and J 3 bases; nucleotides not matched to a gene: 7. Looked up from germline, CDR1 is MNHEY and CDR2 is SVGAGI. This CDR3 region has 14 residues. The CDR3 protein is CASRGTGEDTEAFF. CDR3 DNA sequence: TGTGCCAGCAGAGGTACAGGGGAGGACACTGAAGCTTTCTTT.

Ten or more counts support this clonotype. The chain couples TRBV27 to TRBJ1-1, with D unclear. V was shortened by 4 bases and J by 5 bases, with 11 bases between the two germline ends. Germline V gives CDR1 MNHEY, CDR2 SMNVEV (reference sequence). The CDR3 covers 13 residues. CDR3 sequence (DNA): TGTGCCAGCAGTTATAAGTGGAGAACTGAAGCTTTCTTT. Amino acids: CASSYKWRTEAFF.

This clonotype was observed many times. The V and J genes are TRBV6-1 and TRBJ2-7, with 7 bases aligning to TRBD1. With 4 bases clipped from V and 0 bases from J, the junction kept 3 bases outside the gene matches. Germline V gene sequence: CDR1 MNHNS, CDR2 SASEGT. The CDR3 consists of 14 residues. For the CDR3, the DNA is TGTGCCAGCAGTGCCCGGACAGGCTCCTACGAGCAGTACTTC. As protein: CASSARTGSYEQYF.

This clonotype occurred many times. This sequence joins TRBV5-1 and TRBJ2-7; maybe TRBD2 (6 bases). The CDR3 totals 15 residues. CDR1 and CDR2 (germline): SGHRS, YFSETQ. V lost 0 bases and J lost 4, with 14 bases in between. In DNA form, the CDR3 reads TGCGCCAGCAGCTTGGGATGGGGAGGAGGGTACGAGCAGTACTTC. Its protein product is CASSLGWGGGYEQYF.

This clonotype was seen ten or more times. The chain carries TRBV6-5 and TRBJ2-4, with 13 bases aligning to TRBD2. The CDR3 sequence is 15 residues long. Germline CDR1 is MNHEY and CDR2 is SVGAGI. The trim removed 0 bases at V and 12 bases at J, leaving 5 bases unmatched. CDR3 bases: TGTGCCAGCAGTTACTCAGGACTAGCGGGAGTTGATCAGTACTTC. This translates into CASSYSGLAGVDQYF.

This clonotype occurred many times. The chain has TRBV6-1 and TRBJ1-5; 8 positions match TRBD1. Germline CDR1 reads MNHNS; CDR2 reads SASEGT. Unmatched junction bases numbered 2, after V lost 4 bases and J lost 6 bases. The CDR3 sequence is 13 residues long. CDR3 in DNA: TGTGCCAGCAGTGCACAGGGGGTTCAGCCCCAGCATTTT. Residues: CASSAQGVQPQHF.

This clonotype was seen at least ten times. Since the CDR3 does not end with the conserved phenylalanine or tryptophan, this likely comes from a read error. This chain connects TRBV12-3 or TRBV12-4 to TRBJ1-1, with 9 bases lining up with TRBD1. This CDR3 comprises 16 residues. Trimming removed 5 bases from V and 3 bases from J; junction bases left unmatched: 10. The CDR3 DNA reads TGTGCCAGCAGTCTGGGGACAGGGACCCTCCACACTGAAGCTTTCCTT. It is translated as CASSLGTGTLHTEAFL.

This clonotype has at least ten counts. The chain employs TRBV7-2 and TRBJ2-7; D may be TRBD2 (6 bases). The CDR3 runs to 14 residues. V was clipped by 5 bases and J by 5 bases, with 16 bases between them. The germline CDR1 and CDR2 sequences are SGHTA and FQGNSA. CDR3 region: CASSRSGSTHEQYF. The CDR3 nucleotides read TGTGCCAGCAGCCGCTCCGGGAGTACCCACGAGCAGTACTTC.